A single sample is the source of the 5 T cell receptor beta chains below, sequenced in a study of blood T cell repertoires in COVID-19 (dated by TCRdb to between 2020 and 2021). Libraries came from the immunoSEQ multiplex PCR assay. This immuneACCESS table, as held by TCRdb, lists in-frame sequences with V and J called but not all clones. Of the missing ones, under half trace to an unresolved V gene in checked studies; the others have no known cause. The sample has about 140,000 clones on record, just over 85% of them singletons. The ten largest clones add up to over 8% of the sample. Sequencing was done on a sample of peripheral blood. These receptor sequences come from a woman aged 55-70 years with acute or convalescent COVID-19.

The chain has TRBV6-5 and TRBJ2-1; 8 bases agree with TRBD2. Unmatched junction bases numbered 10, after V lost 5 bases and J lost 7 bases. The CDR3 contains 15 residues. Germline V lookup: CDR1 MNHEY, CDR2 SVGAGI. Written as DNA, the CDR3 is TGTGCCAGCAGTCAACCGGGACTAGGGGCGAATGAGCAGTTCTTC. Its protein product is CASSQPGLGANEQFF.

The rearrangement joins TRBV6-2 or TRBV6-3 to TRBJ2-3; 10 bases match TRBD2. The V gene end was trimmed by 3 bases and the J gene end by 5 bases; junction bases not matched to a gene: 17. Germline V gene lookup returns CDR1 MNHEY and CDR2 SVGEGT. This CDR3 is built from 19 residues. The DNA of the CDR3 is TGTGCCAGCAGTTATCCCCGCTGGATAGCGGGGGGTTATCGAGATACGCAGTATTTT. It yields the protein CASSYPRWIAGGYRDTQYF.

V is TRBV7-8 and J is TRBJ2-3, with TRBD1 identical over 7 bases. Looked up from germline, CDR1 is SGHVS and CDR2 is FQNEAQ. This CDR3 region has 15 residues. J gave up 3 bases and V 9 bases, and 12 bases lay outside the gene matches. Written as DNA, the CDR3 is TGTGCCAGTAAGAAGCTCAGGGGGAGAACAGATACGCAGTATTTT. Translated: CASKKLRGRTDTQYF.

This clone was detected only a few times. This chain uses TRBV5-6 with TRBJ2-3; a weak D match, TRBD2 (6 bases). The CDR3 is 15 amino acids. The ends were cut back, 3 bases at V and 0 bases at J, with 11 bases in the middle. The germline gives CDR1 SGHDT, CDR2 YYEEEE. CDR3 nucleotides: TGTGCCAGCAGCTCGGGACTCTCTAGCACAGATACGCAGTATTTT. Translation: CASSSGLSSTDTQYF.

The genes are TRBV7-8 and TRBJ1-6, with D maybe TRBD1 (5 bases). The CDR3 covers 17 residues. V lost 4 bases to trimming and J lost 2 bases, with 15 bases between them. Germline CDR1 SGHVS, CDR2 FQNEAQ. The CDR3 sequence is CASSWRGGSPYNSPLHF. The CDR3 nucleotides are TGTGCCAGCAGCTGGAGGGGTGGCAGTCCCTATAATTCACCCCTCCACTTT.